The 15 T cell receptor beta chains below all came from one sample that was sequenced in a study of shared clonotypes between healthy human individuals. Libraries were prepared by immunoSEQ multiplex PCR; TCRdb keeps only in-frame clonotypes and omits some of them. The sample carries millions of clones, roughly 94% recorded once. Sequenced material: naive CD4+ T cells sorted from blood. Described subset: CD45RA+ positively selected. The receptors were gathered from a man between 18 and 35 years old in good health.

The chain combines TRBV2 with TRBJ2-4; the D gene is possibly TRBD2 (6 bases). CDR1 and CDR2 from the germline V gene are SNHLY and FYNNEI. The length of the CDR3 is 14 residues. The ends were cut back, 3 bases at V and 6 bases at J, with 12 bases in the middle. DNA for the CDR3: TGTGCCAGCAGTGACCAGCGGGCTCCAAACATTCAGTACTTC. Translation: CASSDQRAPNIQYF.

V usage is TRBV6-5 and J usage is TRBJ2-5; D possibly matches TRBD1 or TRBD2 (6 bases each). Germline V gene data show CDR1 as MNHEY and CDR2 as SVGAGI. The CDR3 consists of 16 residues. V lost 0 bases and J lost 4, with 15 bases in between. CDR3 in amino acids: CASSYSRQGRRETQYF. CDR3 nucleotides: TGTGCCAGCAGTTACTCACGGCAGGGGAGGAGAGAGACCCAGTACTTC.

The chain joins TRBV29-1 to TRBJ2-5; 8 bases line up with TRBD2. The trim removed 3 bases at V and 4 bases at J, leaving 7 bases unmatched. CDR3 length equals 14 residues. Germline V gene lookup returns CDR1 SQVTM and CDR2 ANQGSEA. CDR3 coding DNA: TGCAGCGTTGAGAAATGGAGCGGGAGAGAGACCCAGTACTTC. This codes for CSVEKWSGRETQYF. Based on the CDR3 plus reference TRBV29-1 and TRBJ2-5, the full variable domain is SAVISQKPSRDICQRGTSLTIQCQVDSQVTMMFWYRQQPGQSLTLIATANQGSEATYESGFVIDKFPISRPNLTFSTLTVSNMSPEDSSIYLCSVEKWSGRETQYFGPGTRLLVL.

This sequence joins TRBV5-6 and TRBJ2-7; TRBD1 aligns across 10 bases. The ends lost 5 bases at V and 3 bases at J; junction bases unmatched: 11. The CDR3 consists of 16 residues. Germline CDR1 and CDR2: SGHDT and YYEEEE. CDR3 region: CASRTTGTGALYEQYF. Here the CDR3 DNA reads TGTGCCAGCAGAACGACCGGGACAGGGGCCCTCTACGAGCAGTACTTC.

The chain recombines TRBV5-1 with TRBJ1-4; D is unclear. This CDR3 is built from 14 residues. CDR1 is SGHRS, CDR2 YFSETQ, per germline. Trimming left V 0 bases short and J 4 bases short, with 7 bases between. CDR3 in amino acids: CASSLVADNEKLFF. The CDR3 DNA reads TGCGCCAGCAGCTTGGTCGCAGATAATGAAAAACTGTTTTTT.

The chain links TRBV9 to TRBJ2-4, with D perhaps matching TRBD2 (5 bases). This CDR3 contains 15 residues. CDR1 is SGDLS, CDR2 YYNGEE, per germline. V was cut by 0 bases and J by 7 bases, with 14 bases left in between. The CDR3 region is CASSVDGARGNIQYF. Written as DNA, the CDR3 is TGTGCCAGCAGCGTAGATGGTGCAAGAGGGAACATTCAGTACTTC.

The rearrangement uses TRBV30 and TRBJ1-2; 7 bases match TRBD1. J lost 8 bases, V lost 4 bases, and 13 bases had no gene match. The V gene's germline CDR1 is GTSNPN and CDR2 SVGIG (reference sequence). This CDR3 contains 14 residues. CDR3 loop: CAWNRQGAKGGYTF. The CDR3 coding sequence is TGTGCCTGGAATAGACAGGGTGCTAAAGGAGGCTACACCTTC.

This clone showed up just once. This sequence joins TRBV27 and TRBJ1-5; a weak D match, TRBD1 (6 bases). Trimming removed 0 bases from V and 0 bases from J, with 9 bases in between. This CDR3 contains 16 residues. Germline CDR1 is MNHEY and CDR2 is SMNVEV (reference sequence). The CDR3: CASSLSGAYSNQPQHF. The CDR3 DNA reads as TGTGCCAGCAGTTTATCGGGGGCATATAGCAATCAGCCCCAGCATTTT.

This chain joins TRBV9 and TRBJ2-1; no clear D. CDR3 size: 15 residues. The V end lost 0 bases, the J end lost 8 bases, and 15 bases lay between the germline ends. From germline, CDR1 is SGDLS and CDR2 YYNGEE. The chain's CDR3 is CASSVGSARSDEQFF. In DNA, the CDR3 is TGTGCCAGCAGCGTAGGTTCCGCCCGTTCGGATGAGCAGTTCTTC.

The gene calls are TRBV11-2 and TRBJ2-1; TRBD2 matches at 7 bases. From germline, CDR1 is SGHAT and CDR2 FQNNGV. The V gene end was trimmed by 5 bases and the J gene end by 2 bases; junction bases not matched to a gene: 12. The CDR3 length is 17 residues. CDR3 DNA: TGTGCCAGCAGCGATGCTAGAGGTGCGGGAGCCTACAATGAGCAGTTCTTC. Its translation is CASSDARGAGAYNEQFF.

The chain joins TRBV6-1 to TRBJ2-5; D is ambiguous. CDR3 length equals 13 residues. The germline CDR1 and CDR2 sequences are MNHNS and SASEGT. Between the trimmed V and J ends, which lost 2 bases and 4 bases, there was a span of 8 bases. CDR3 sequence (DNA): TGTGCCAGCAGTGAAAAAGTGGGAGAGACCCAGTACTTC. This gives the protein CASSEKVGETQYF.

The rearrangement uses TRBV7-9 and TRBJ1-4, with D possibly matching TRBD1 (5 bases). The CDR3 totals 16 residues. Germline V gene data show CDR1 as SEHNR and CDR2 as FQNEAQ (reference sequence). Trimming took off 1 base at V and 4 bases at J, with 13 bases between the two ends. CDR3 region: CASSLDRTGDNEKLFF. CDR3 DNA sequence: TGTGCCAGCAGCTTAGATCGGACGGGGGATAATGAAAAACTGTTTTTT.

The CDR3 loop is CASSLWGLINEQFF. CDR3 DNA sequence: TGTGCCAGCTCCCTTTGGGGACTTATAAATGAGCAGTTCTTC. V and J are TRBV18 and TRBJ2-1, with a possible D match to TRBD2 (6 bases). V was cut by 6 bases and J by 7 bases, with 16 bases left in between. The CDR3 totals 14 residues. Germline V gene sequence: CDR1 KGHSH, CDR2 LQKENI.

The CDR3 spells CASSLSSSRMGTGELFF. CDR3 DNA sequence: TGTGCCAGCAGCTTAAGTTCCTCCCGGATGGGGACCGGGGAGCTGTTTTTT. The chain links TRBV7-6 to TRBJ2-2; D remains ambiguous. V was shortened by 2 bases and J by 5 bases, with 18 bases between the two germline ends. CDR3 length: 17 residues. The germline gives CDR1 SGHVS, CDR2 FNYEAQ.

The chain is built from TRBV6-1 and TRBJ1-2; D not certain. This CDR3 contains 13 residues. V dropped 1 base and J dropped 3 bases, with 6 bases sitting between them. Germline CDR1 and CDR2: MNHNS and SASEGT. Here the CDR3 reads CASSEGRYYGYTF. CDR3 DNA sequence: TGTGCCAGCAGTGAAGGCAGATACTATGGCTACACCTTC.